The next 11 T cell receptor beta chains were all read from a single sample in a study of OX40 agonist ivuxolimab in advanced cancers. The protocol was immunoSEQ multiplex PCR, while the TCRdb copy is restricted to in-frame clones and leaves out a portion. The data show 15,000 to 20,000 clones, about 90% seen once. The sequencing here drew on CD4+ or CD8+ T cells sorted from blood, taken in a trial of the OX40 agonist ivuxolimab. All receptors come from an adult with an advanced solid tumor such as melanoma, head and neck, liver or kidney cancer.

The genes are TRBV4-2 and TRBJ1-1; D is ambiguous. CDR1 and CDR2 (germline): LGHNA, YNFKEQ. The CDR3 has 13 amino acids. The ends were cut back, 4 bases at V and 4 bases at J, with 10 bases in the middle. The CDR3 DNA reads as TGTGCCAGCAGCCCGGGTAGTGGCACTGAAGCTTTCTTT. Protein sequence: CASSPGSGTEAFF.

This chain links TRBV9 with TRBJ2-1, with unresolved D. The CDR3 sequence is 13 residues long. Germline CDR1 SGDLS, CDR2 YYNGEE. V was pared by 3 bases and J by 5 bases, with 9 bases between. The CDR3 DNA is TGTGCCAGCAGCGGAGCCCCCGACAATGAGCAGTTCTTC. As protein: CASSGAPDNEQFF.

The table lists this clone with a count of one. V and J are TRBV7-9 and TRBJ1-3; tentative D call: TRBD1 (5 bases). V was trimmed by 1 base and J by 3 bases, leaving 10 bases between them. Germline lookup yields CDR1 SEHNR and CDR2 FQNEAQ (reference sequence). The CDR3 is 15 amino acids. The CDR3 sequence: CASSLGIRVGNTIYF. The CDR3 nucleotides read TGTGCCAGCAGCTTAGGGATCAGGGTTGGAAACACCATATATTTT. Together with reference TRBV7-9 and TRBJ1-3, the CDR3 gives the full variable domain: DTGVSQNPRHKITKRGQNVTFRCDPISEHNRLYWYRQTLGQGPEFLTYFQNEAQLEKSRLLSDRFSAERPKGSFSTLEIQRTEQGDSAMYLCASSLGIRVGNTIYFGEGSWLTVV.

V gene TRBV10-3 combines with J gene TRBJ2-4; D may be TRBD1 or TRBD2 (5 bases each). Germline-derived CDR1 and CDR2 are ENHRY and SYGVKD. Trimming shortened V by 2 bases and J by 6 bases, and 11 bases separated the two germline ends. This CDR3 region has 14 residues. The CDR3 DNA sequence: TGTGCCATCAGTGAGGTGGGACGGGGAAACATTCAGTACTTC. It codes for CAISEVGRGNIQYF.

The chain carries TRBV13 and TRBJ2-7; TRBD1 or TRBD2 may be the D gene (5 bases each). V lost 6 bases and J 6 bases, leaving 12 bases between the germline ends. The CDR3 is 12 amino acids. Per germline, CDR1 PRHDT and CDR2 FYEKMQ (reference sequence). The CDR3 here is CASRGVLGEQYF. The DNA for the CDR3 is TGTGCCAGCAGGGGGGTACTGGGCGAGCAGTACTTC.

The chain combines TRBV5-4 with TRBJ2-1, with 12 bases that match TRBD2. The CDR3 runs 16 residues. The ends lost 4 bases at V and 11 bases at J; junction bases unmatched: 13. Germline assignment: CDR1 SGHNT and CDR2 YYREEE (reference sequence). The CDR3, as DNA: TGTGCCAGCAGCCCCGGACTAGCGGGGCCCGCGAGGAAGCAGTTCTTC. Amino acid sequence: CASSPGLAGPARKQFF.

The CDR3 protein is CASSLFGDYEQYF. In DNA form, the CDR3 reads TGTGCCAGCAGCCTATTTGGGGACTACGAGCAGTACTTC. The chain joins TRBV7-2 to TRBJ2-7; D is unclear. Germline loops: CDR1 SGHTA, CDR2 FQGNSA. V lost 5 bases and J lost 3, with 11 bases in between. CDR3 length: 13 residues.

The chain links TRBV19 to TRBJ1-1; maybe TRBD1 (6 bases). The CDR3 totals 14 residues. Germline V gives CDR1 LNHDA, CDR2 SQIVND (reference sequence). Trimming took off 4 bases at V and 0 bases at J, with 9 bases between the two ends. CDR3 amino acids: CASSTGGLNTEAFF. The CDR3 DNA follows: TGTGCCAGTAGTACCGGGGGCTTGAACACTGAAGCTTTCTTT. Drawing the rest from reference TRBV19 and TRBJ1-1, the complete variable domain is DGGITQSPKYLFRKEGQNVTLSCEQNLNHDAMYWYRQDPGQGLRLIYYSQIVNDFQKGDIAEGYSVSREKKESFPLTVTSAQKNPTAFYLCASSTGGLNTEAFFGQGTRLTVV.

The rearrangement joins TRBV27 to TRBJ1-4, with 10 bases that match TRBD1. This CDR3 spans 17 amino acids. Unmatched junction bases numbered 7, after V lost 3 bases and J lost 3 bases. Germline V gives CDR1 MNHEY, CDR2 SMNVEV (reference sequence). Written as DNA, the CDR3 is TGTGCCAGCAGTTTCGTGACAGGGGGCTCTTCTAATGAAAAACTGTTTTTT. As protein: CASSFVTGGSSNEKLFF.

This clone was recorded only once. This rearrangement joins TRBV29-1 to TRBJ2-7; D remains unclear. This CDR3 comprises 11 residues. Germline lookup yields CDR1 SQVTM and CDR2 ANQGSEA. Trimming cost V 6 bases and J 6 bases, with 12 bases left between them. CDR3 amino acids: CSVATRVEQYF. The CDR3 region has the DNA TGCAGCGTCGCGACACGGGTCGAGCAGTACTTC.

The chain is built from TRBV4-1 and TRBJ2-1; D possibly uses TRBD1 or TRBD2 (5 bases each). This CDR3 has 14 amino acids. CDR1 and CDR2 from the germline V gene are MGHRA and YSYEKL. V gave up 2 bases and J gave up 10 bases, with 15 bases separating them. Here the CDR3 DNA reads TGCGCCAGCAGCCAACTTACTAGGGGTAGGGAGCAGTTCTTC. Translated, it gives CASSQLTRGREQFF.